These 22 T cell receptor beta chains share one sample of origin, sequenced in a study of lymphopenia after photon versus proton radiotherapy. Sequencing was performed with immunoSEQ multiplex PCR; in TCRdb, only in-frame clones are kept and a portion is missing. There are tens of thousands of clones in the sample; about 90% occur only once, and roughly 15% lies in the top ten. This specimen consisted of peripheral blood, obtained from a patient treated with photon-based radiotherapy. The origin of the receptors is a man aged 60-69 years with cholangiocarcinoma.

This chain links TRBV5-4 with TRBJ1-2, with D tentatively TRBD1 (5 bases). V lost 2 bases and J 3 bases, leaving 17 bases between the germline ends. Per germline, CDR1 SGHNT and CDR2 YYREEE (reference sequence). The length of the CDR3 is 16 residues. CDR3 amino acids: CASSLDSRNGDYGYTF. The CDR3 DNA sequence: TGTGCCAGCAGCTTAGACAGCCGTAATGGCGACTATGGCTACACCTTC.

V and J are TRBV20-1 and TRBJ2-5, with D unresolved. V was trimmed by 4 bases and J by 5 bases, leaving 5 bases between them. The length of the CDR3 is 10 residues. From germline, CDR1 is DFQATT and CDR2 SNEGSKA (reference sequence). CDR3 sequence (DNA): TGCAGTGCTATCACGGAGACCCAGTACTTC. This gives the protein CSAITETQYF.

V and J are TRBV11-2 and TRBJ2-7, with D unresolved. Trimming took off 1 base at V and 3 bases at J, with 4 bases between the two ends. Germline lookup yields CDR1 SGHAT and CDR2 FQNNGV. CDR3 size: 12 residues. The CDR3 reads CASSLVSYEQYF. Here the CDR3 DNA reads TGTGCCAGCAGCTTAGTGAGCTACGAGCAGTACTTC.

CDR3 sequence reads: CASSPSGVRGYTF. As DNA, the CDR3 is TGTGCCAGCTCACCCTCGGGGGTTCGTGGCTACACCTTC. The chain is built from TRBV18 and TRBJ1-2, with D perhaps TRBD1 (5 bases). CDR1 is KGHSH, CDR2 LQKENI, per germline. Deletions cut 3 bases from V and 7 bases from J, with 12 bases between. This CDR3 spans 13 amino acids.

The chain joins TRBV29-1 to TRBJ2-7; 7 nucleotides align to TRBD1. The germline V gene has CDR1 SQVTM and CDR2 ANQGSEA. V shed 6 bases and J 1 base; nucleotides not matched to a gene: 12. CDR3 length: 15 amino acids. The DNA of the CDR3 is TGCAGCGTGCCGATGACAGGGTCGGGGTCCTACGAGCAGTACTTC. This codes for CSVPMTGSGSYEQYF.

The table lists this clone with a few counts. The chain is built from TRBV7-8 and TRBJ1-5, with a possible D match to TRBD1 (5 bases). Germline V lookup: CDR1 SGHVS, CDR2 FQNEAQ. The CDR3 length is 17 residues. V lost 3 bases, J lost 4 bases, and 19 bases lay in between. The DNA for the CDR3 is TGTGCCAGCAGCTTGCGGTTCGGGGACGTCGGGAATCAGCCCCAGCATTTT. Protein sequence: CASSLRFGDVGNQPQHF.

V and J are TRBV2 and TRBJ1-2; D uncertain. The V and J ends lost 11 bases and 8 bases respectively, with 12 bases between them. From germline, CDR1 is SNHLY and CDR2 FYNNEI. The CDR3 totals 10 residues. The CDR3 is CAGLTSGYTF. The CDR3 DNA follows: TGTGCCGGCTTGACAAGCGGCTACACCTTC.

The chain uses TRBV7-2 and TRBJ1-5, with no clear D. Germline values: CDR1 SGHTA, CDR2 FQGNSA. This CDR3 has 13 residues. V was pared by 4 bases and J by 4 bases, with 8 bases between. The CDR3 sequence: CASSWGENQPQHF. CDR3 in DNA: TGTGCCAGCAGCTGGGGAGAAAATCAGCCCCAGCATTTT.

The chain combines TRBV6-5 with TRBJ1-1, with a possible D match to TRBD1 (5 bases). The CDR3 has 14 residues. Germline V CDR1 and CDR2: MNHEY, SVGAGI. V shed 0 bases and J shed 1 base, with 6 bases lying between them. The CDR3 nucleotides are TGTGCCAGCAGTTACTCGAGGGGGAACACTGAAGCTTTCTTT. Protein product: CASSYSRGNTEAFF.

CDR3 amino acids: CASSEARRFSTDTQYF. The CDR3 bases are TGTGCCAGCAGTGAAGCCCGAAGGTTTAGCACAGATACGCAGTATTTT. The chain couples TRBV6-1 to TRBJ2-3, with D uncertain. V was cut by 0 bases and J by 0 bases, with 10 bases left in between. CDR3 length: 16 amino acids. In germline, CDR1 is MNHNS, CDR2 SASEGT.

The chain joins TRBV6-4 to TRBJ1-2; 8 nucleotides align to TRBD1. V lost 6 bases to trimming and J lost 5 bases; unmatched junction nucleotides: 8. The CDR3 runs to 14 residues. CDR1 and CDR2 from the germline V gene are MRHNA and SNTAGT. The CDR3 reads CASSEGQGGYGYTF. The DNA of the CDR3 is TGTGCCAGCAGCGAAGGACAGGGAGGGTATGGCTACACCTTC.

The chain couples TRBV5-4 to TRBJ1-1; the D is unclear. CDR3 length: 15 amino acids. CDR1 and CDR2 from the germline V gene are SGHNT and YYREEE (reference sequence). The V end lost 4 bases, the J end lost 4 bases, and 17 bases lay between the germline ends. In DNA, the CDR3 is TGTGCCAGCAGCACTAGACGGAGGGAAGGCACTGAAGCTTTCTTT. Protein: CASSTRRREGTEAFF.

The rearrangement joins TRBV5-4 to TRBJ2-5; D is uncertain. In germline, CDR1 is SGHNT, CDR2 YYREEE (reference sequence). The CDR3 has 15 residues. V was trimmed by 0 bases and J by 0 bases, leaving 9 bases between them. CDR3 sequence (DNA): TGTGCCAGCAGCTTGGATCCGGGCCACCAAGAGACCCAGTACTTC. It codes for CASSLDPGHQETQYF.

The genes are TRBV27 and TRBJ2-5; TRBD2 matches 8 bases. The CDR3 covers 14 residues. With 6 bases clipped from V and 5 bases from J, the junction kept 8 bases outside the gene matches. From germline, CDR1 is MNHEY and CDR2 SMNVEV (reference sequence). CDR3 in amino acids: CASRRGLDGETQYF. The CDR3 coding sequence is TGTGCCAGCAGGAGGGGACTAGATGGGGAGACCCAGTACTTC.

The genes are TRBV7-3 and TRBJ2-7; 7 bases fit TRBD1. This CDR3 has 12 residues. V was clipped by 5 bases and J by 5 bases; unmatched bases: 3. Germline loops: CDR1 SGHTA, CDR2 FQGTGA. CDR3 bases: TGTGCCAGCAGCCTGACAGGGAACGAGCAGTACTTC. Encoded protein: CASSLTGNEQYF.

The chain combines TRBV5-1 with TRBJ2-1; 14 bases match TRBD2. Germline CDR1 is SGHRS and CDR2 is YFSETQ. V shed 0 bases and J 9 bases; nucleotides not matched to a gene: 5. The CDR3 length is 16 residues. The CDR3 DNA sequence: TGCGCCAGCAGCTTGGTTGGGACTAGCGGGAGCGGTGAGCAGTTCTTC. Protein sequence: CASSLVGTSGSGEQFF. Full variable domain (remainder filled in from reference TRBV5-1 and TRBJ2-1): KAGVTQTPRYLIKTRGQQVTLSCSPISGHRSVSWYQQTPGQGLQFLFEYFSETQRNKGNFPGRFSGRQFSNSRSEMNVSTLELGDSALYLCASSLVGTSGSGEQFFGPGTRLTVL.

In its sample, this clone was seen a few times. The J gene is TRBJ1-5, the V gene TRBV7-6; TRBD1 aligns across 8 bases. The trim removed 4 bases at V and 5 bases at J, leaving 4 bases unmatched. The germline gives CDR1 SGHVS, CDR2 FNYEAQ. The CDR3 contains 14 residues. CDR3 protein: CASSSDRADQPQHF. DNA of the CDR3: TGTGCCAGCAGCTCGGACAGGGCCGATCAGCCCCAGCATTTT.

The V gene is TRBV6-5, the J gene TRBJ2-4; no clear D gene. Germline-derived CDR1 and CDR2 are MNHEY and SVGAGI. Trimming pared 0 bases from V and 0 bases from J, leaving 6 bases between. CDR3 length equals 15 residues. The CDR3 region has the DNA TGTGCCAGCAGTTACTCTGCACTAGCCAAAAACATTCAGTACTTC. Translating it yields CASSYSALAKNIQYF.

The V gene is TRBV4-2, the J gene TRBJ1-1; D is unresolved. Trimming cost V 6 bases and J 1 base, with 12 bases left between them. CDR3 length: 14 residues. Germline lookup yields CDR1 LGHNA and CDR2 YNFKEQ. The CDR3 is CASRELAGNTEAFF. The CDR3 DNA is TGTGCCAGCAGGGAATTGGCTGGGAACACTGAAGCTTTCTTT.

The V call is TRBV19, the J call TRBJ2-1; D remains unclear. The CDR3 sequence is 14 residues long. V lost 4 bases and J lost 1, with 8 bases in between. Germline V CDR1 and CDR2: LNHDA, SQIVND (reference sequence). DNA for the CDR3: TGTGCCAGTAGTAGCAGTCAGTCCTACAATGAGCAGTTCTTC. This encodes CASSSSQSYNEQFF.

CDR3 in amino acids: CASSGLSYQETQYF. The CDR3 nucleotides are TGTGCCAGCAGCGGACTCTCATACCAAGAGACCCAGTACTTC. This rearrangement joins TRBV11-1 to TRBJ2-5, with D tentatively TRBD2 (5 bases). V was shortened by 5 bases and J by 0 bases, with 10 bases between the two germline ends. This CDR3 contains 14 residues. Germline V gene lookup returns CDR1 SGHAT and CDR2 FQDESV (reference sequence).

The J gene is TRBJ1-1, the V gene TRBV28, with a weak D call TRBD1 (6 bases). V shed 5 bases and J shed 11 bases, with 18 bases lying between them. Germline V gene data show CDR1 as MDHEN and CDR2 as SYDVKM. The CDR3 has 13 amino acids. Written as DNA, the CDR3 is TGTGCCAGCAGTCTGACGACAGGACCACACGCTTTCTTT. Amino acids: CASSLTTGPHAFF.